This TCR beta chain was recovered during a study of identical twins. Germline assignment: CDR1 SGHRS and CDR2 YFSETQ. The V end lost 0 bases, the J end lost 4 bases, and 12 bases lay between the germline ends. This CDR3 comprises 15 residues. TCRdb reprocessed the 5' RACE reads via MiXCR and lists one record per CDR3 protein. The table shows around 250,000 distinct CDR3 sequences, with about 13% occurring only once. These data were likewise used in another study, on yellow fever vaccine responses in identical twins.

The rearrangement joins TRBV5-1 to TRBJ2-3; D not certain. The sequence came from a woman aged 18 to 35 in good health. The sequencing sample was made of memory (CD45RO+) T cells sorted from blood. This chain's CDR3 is CASSLALGLSDTQYF. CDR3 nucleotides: TGCGCCAGCAGCTTGGCGCTTGGTTTGTCAGATACGCAGTATTTT.